Each of the 23 T cell receptor beta chains below was sequenced from the same sample in a study of T cells in Graves' hyperthyroidism and ophthalmopathy. Researchers amplified the TCR beta CDR3 regions from RNA transcripts. First-round RT-PCR with HTBI primers amplified the TCR CDR3 region. From the multiplex PCR reads, TCRdb called clonotypes with MiXCR, one entry per CDR3 protein. The sample records about 320,000 distinct CDR3 sequences, 16% being singletons. The sequenced sample was blood. The receptors shown here come from a man younger than 40 with Graves' hyperthyroidism.

This clonotype has more than one count but fewer than ten. The rearrangement links TRBV19 to TRBJ2-2; D assignment may be TRBD1 or TRBD2 (6 bases each). From germline, CDR1 is LNHDA and CDR2 SQIVND (reference sequence). Trimming pared 1 base from V and 6 bases from J, leaving 12 bases between. This CDR3 has 15 residues. CDR3 coding DNA: TGTGCCAGTAGTATAGTGGCAGGGGAGGCCGGGGAGCTGTTTTTT. Translated, it gives CASSIVAGEAGELFF.

This clonotype was counted a few times. The chain combines TRBV9 with TRBJ1-2; D unresolved. This CDR3 contains 13 residues. The germline CDR1 and CDR2 sequences are SGDLS and YYNGEE. V was shortened by 5 bases and J by 2 bases, with 10 bases between the two germline ends. CDR3 in amino acids: CASSPGINYGYTF. DNA for the CDR3: TGTGCCAGCAGTCCCGGGATAAACTATGGCTACACCTTC.

This clonotype was counted ten times or more. This rearrangement joins TRBV11-2 to TRBJ2-3; possibly TRBD2 for D (5 bases). CDR1 and CDR2 from the germline V gene are SGHAT and FQNNGV. CDR3 length equals 14 residues. Between the trimmed V and J ends, which lost 4 bases and 4 bases, there was a span of 12 bases. Here the CDR3 DNA reads TGTGCCAGCAGCTCACTAGAAATGGCAGATACGCAGTATTTT. It yields the protein CASSSLEMADTQYF. Together with reference TRBV11-2 and TRBJ2-3, the CDR3 gives the full variable domain: EAGVAQSPRYKIIEKRQSVAFWCNPISGHATLYWYQQILGQGPKLLIQFQNNGVVDDSQLPKDRFSAERLKGVDSTLKIQPAKLEDSAVYLCASSSLEMADTQYFGPGTRLTVL.

V and J are TRBV5-8 and TRBJ2-3; TRBD1 matches at 8 bases. Germline-derived CDR1 and CDR2 are SGHTS and YDEGEE. V was pared by 4 bases and J by 0 bases, with 16 bases of the junction left unmatched. The CDR3 totals 19 residues. The CDR3 sequence is CASSPPGAGGFASTDTQYF. The CDR3, as DNA: TGTGCCAGCAGCCCACCGGGGGCAGGGGGCTTCGCTAGCACAGATACGCAGTATTTT.

This clonotype was seen ten or more times. The chain links TRBV11-2 to TRBJ1-5, with D possibly being TRBD1 (5 bases). CDR1 SGHAT and CDR2 FQNNGV come from the germline V gene. CDR3 length: 13 residues. V was trimmed by 7 bases and J by 4 bases, leaving 11 bases between them. CDR3 coding DNA: TGTGCCAGCACCACCGGGGGAAATCAGCCCCAGCATTTT. Amino acids: CASTTGGNQPQHF.

Worth noting for this clonotype: A single base separates this from a much larger clone, so it may be a read error. V is TRBV3-1 and J is TRBJ1-1, with D perhaps TRBD1 (6 bases). Germline assignment: CDR1 LGHDT and CDR2 YNNKEL (reference sequence). The CDR3 contains 14 residues. The germline V and J ends were trimmed by 3 bases and 13 bases, with 21 bases remaining between them. CDR3 region: CASSQVSGGETGFF. DNA of the CDR3: TGTGCCAGCAGCCAGGTATCGGGGGGCGAAACAGGTTTCTTT.

The rearrangement links TRBV19 to TRBJ1-2; D is uncertain. V dropped 1 base and J dropped 8 bases, with 11 bases sitting between them. Per germline, CDR1 LNHDA and CDR2 SQIVND (reference sequence). The CDR3 has 13 residues. DNA of the CDR3: TGTGCCAGTAGTATAGGAGGGTCTGGCGGCTACACCTTC. Protein: CASSIGGSGGYTF.

This clonotype was recorded at least ten times. This CDR3 reads CASRQEQGNEQFF. CDR3 DNA: TGTGCCAGCAGGCAAGAACAGGGGAATGAGCAGTTCTTC. The chain links TRBV2 to TRBJ2-1, with 7 bases matching TRBD1. The CDR3 is made up of 13 amino acids. Germline-derived CDR1 and CDR2 are SNHLY and FYNNEI. With V trimmed by 6 bases and J by 7 bases, 6 bases remained unmatched.

In its sample, this clonotype was seen many times. The chain carries TRBV6-1 and TRBJ2-1, with D perhaps TRBD1 (5 bases). V lost 2 bases and J lost 5, with 13 bases in between. Per germline, CDR1 MNHNS and CDR2 SASEGT. The CDR3 spans 15 residues. CDR3 nucleotide sequence: TGTGCCAGCAGTGAAAGGGTCCAACAGGACAATGAGCAGTTCTTC. Translated, it gives CASSERVQQDNEQFF.

This clonotype occurred many times. The genes are TRBV13 and TRBJ1-1; D gene ambiguous. V dropped 0 bases and J dropped 7 bases, with 12 bases sitting between them. The CDR3 covers 14 residues. Germline-derived CDR1 and CDR2 are PRHDT and FYEKMQ (reference sequence). As DNA, the CDR3 is TGTGCCAGCAGCTTAGGACCCCCGTTGGGTGAAGCTTTCTTT. The encoded protein is CASSLGPPLGEAFF.

This clonotype was recorded many times. The chain joins TRBV7-2 to TRBJ2-7, with D possibly TRBD1 on 6 matching bases. CDR1 and CDR2 (germline): SGHTA, FQGNSA. The CDR3 length is 15 residues. The V end was cut by 0 bases, the J end by 7 bases, with 16 bases between. DNA for the CDR3: TGTGCCAGCAGCTTAGCGTCGACTACAAGGGGGGAGCAGTACTTC. Translating it yields CASSLASTTRGEQYF.

This clonotype has a count of ten or more. The chain recombines TRBV6-1 with TRBJ2-7, with a possible D match to TRBD1 (6 bases). This CDR3 spans 15 amino acids. V dropped 3 bases and J dropped 2 bases, with 14 bases sitting between them. Germline assignment: CDR1 MNHNS and CDR2 SASEGT. The CDR3 sequence is CASSEAGTGTYEQYF. CDR3 sequence (DNA): TGTGCCAGCAGTGAGGCCGGTACAGGGACCTACGAGCAGTACTTC.

Worth noting for this clonotype: Without the conserved terminal phenylalanine or tryptophan, this CDR3 likely stems from a read error. V and J are TRBV6-2 or TRBV6-3 and TRBJ2-2, with D hard to call. This CDR3 is built from 15 residues. Germline V gene sequence: CDR1 MNHEY, CDR2 SVGEGT. V was pared by 6 bases and J by 2 bases, with 13 bases between. CDR3 coding DNA: TGTGCCAGCAGCGACGGGCGCGCCAACACCGGGGAGCTGTTTCTT. Its translation is CASSDGRANTGELFL.

The sample holds many counts of this clonotype. The chain employs TRBV27 and TRBJ2-5, with D perhaps matching TRBD1 (5 bases). V dropped 3 bases and J dropped 0 bases, with 8 bases sitting between them. Looked up from germline, CDR1 is MNHEY and CDR2 is SMNVEV (reference sequence). The CDR3 has 14 amino acids. Here the CDR3 DNA reads TGTGCCAGCAGTTTTGACAGCTACCAAGAGACCCAGTACTTC. The encoded protein is CASSFDSYQETQYF.

The chain employs TRBV6-2 or TRBV6-3 and TRBJ2-2; D remains ambiguous. The CDR3 is 16 amino acids. Germline CDR1 and CDR2: MNHEY and SVGEGT. Trimming cost V 2 bases and J 2 bases, with 12 bases left between them. The CDR3 sequence: CASSYEIGLNTGELFF. CDR3 bases: TGTGCCAGCAGTTACGAGATTGGGCTTAACACCGGGGAGCTGTTTTTT.

This clonotype was seen once. The V call is TRBV20-1, the J call TRBJ2-7; D is perhaps TRBD1 or TRBD2 (5 bases each). The germline CDR1 and CDR2 sequences are DFQATT and SNEGSKA (reference sequence). The CDR3 spans 12 residues. The CDR3: CSSPRDVYEQYF. The CDR3 region has the DNA TGCAGCTCCCCCCGGGACGTCTACGAGCAGTACTTC.

This clonotype has a count of ten or more. The rearrangement links TRBV27 to TRBJ2-1, with 8 bases that match TRBD2. With 2 bases clipped from V and 2 bases from J, the junction kept 5 bases outside the gene matches. CDR1 is MNHEY, CDR2 SMNVEV, per germline (reference sequence). This CDR3 has 16 amino acids. The CDR3 here is CASSLTGTRTYNEQFF. The CDR3 region has the DNA TGTGCCAGCAGTTTAACCGGGACTAGGACCTACAATGAGCAGTTCTTC.

This clonotype was found many times. The chain links TRBV11-2 to TRBJ2-1; D is ambiguous. The CDR3 covers 15 residues. Trimming took off 0 bases at V and 1 base at J, with 7 bases between the two ends. Germline lookup yields CDR1 SGHAT and CDR2 FQNNGV. The CDR3 spells CASSLDGRSYNEQFF. The CDR3 nucleotides read TGTGCCAGCAGCTTAGACGGCAGGTCCTACAATGAGCAGTTCTTC.

The genes are TRBV4-2 and TRBJ2-5, with D uncertain. V was cut by 0 bases and J by 7 bases, with 9 bases left in between. In germline, CDR1 is LGHNA, CDR2 YNFKEQ. This CDR3 comprises 13 residues. CDR3 DNA: TGTGCCAGCAGCCAAGACCCGACGTCGACCCAGTACTTC. Its translation is CASSQDPTSTQYF.

This clonotype has a count of ten or more. The chain is built from TRBV5-1 and TRBJ2-2, with D perhaps matching TRBD2 (5 bases). This CDR3 contains 15 residues. Trimming removed 2 bases from V and 0 bases from J, with 8 bases in between. CDR1 SGHRS and CDR2 YFSETQ come from the germline V gene. CDR3 sequence (DNA): TGCGCCAGCAGCTTTGATAGCGCGAACACCGGGGAGCTGTTTTTT. Encoded protein: CASSFDSANTGELFF.

Details on this clonotype: A clone one base away is much larger, so this may be a read error. The chain is built from TRBV12-3 or TRBV12-4 and TRBJ1-4, with TRBD1 matching 7 bases. Unmatched junction bases numbered 1, after V lost 6 bases and J lost 0 bases. The CDR3 contains 14 residues. CDR3 sequence (DNA): TGTGCCAGCAGCCAGGGGGCAACTAATGAAAAACTGTTTTTT. This gives the protein CASSQGATNEKLFF.

In regard to this clonotype: One junction end does not reproduce the germline sequence, and a read error may be involved. The genes are TRBV7-9 and TRBJ2-1; a possible D gene is TRBD2 (6 bases). In germline, CDR1 is SEHNR, CDR2 FQNEAQ (reference sequence). The CDR3 length is 16 residues. CDR3 in amino acids: CTSSSLGGGGYNEQFF. Here the CDR3 DNA reads TGTACCAGCAGCTCCCTTGGGGGAGGAGGCTACAATGAGCAGTTCTTC.

The gene calls are TRBV2 and TRBJ2-7; TRBD1 is a possible D gene (5 bases). Looked up from germline, CDR1 is SNHLY and CDR2 is FYNNEI. The ends were cut back, 7 bases at V and 4 bases at J, with 14 bases in the middle. The CDR3 spans 13 residues. The CDR3 DNA sequence: TGTGCCAGCACCTTAGACAGCCCATACGAGCAGTACTTC. Translating gives CASTLDSPYEQYF.